This paragraph covers one T cell receptor (beta chain) sequence. Its target is unknown. Replicate PCRs run on sorted subsets employed approximately 0.2 ug DNA, approximately 30,000 T cell genomes. The repertoire was sequenced with immunoSEQ multiplex PCR; TCRdb's copy has only in-frame clones and lacks some. The data show about 1.5 million clones, approximately 96% seen once. The source of the sample is a study of shared clonotypes between healthy human individuals. Overall study context: Each donor had three CD4 naive, three CD4 memory, two CD8 naive and one CD8 memory plate.

The study's findings and limits: Despite large depth, rarefaction showed incomplete sorted-subset sequencing.

V dropped 0 bases and J dropped 5; count of bases not matched to a gene: 2. There are 15 residues in the CDR3. Germline V lookup: CDR1 SEHNR, CDR2 FQNEAQ (reference sequence). This sequence originates from a man aged 25-40 years in good health. V is TRBV7-9 and J is TRBJ2-1; 9 nucleotides align to TRBD1. The sample comprised naive CD4+ T cells sorted from blood. Specified subset: CD45RA+ positively selected. The CDR3: CASSLAGTGNNEQFF. CDR3 bases: TGTGCCAGCAGCTTAGCCGGGACAGGGAACAATGAGCAGTTCTTC.